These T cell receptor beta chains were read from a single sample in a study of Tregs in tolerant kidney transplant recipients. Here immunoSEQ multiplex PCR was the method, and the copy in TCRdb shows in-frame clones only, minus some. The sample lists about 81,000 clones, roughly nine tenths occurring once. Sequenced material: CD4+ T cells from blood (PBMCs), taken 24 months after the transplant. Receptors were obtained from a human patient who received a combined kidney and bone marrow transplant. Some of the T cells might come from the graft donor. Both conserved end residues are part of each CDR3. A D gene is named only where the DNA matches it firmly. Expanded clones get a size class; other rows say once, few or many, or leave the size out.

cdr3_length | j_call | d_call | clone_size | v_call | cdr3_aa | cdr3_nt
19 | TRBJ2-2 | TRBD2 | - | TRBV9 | CASSLTIRRLAGETGELFF | TGTGCCAGCAGCCTCACGATCCGCCGACTAGCGGGGGAAACCGGGGAGCTGTTTTTT
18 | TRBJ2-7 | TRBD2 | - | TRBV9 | CASSVEPGLAGVSYEQYF | TGTGCCAGCAGCGTTGAACCGGGACTAGCGGGAGTTTCCTACGAGCAGTACTTC
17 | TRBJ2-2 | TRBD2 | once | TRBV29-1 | CSVGGLAGGPGTGELFF | TGCAGCGTCGGTGGACTAGCGGGGGGCCCAGGGACCGGGGAGCTGTTTTTT
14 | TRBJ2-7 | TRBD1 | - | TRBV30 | CAWRGDREFHEQYF | TGTGCCTGGAGGGGGGACAGGGAGTTTCACGAGCAGTACTTC
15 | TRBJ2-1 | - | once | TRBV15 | CATSRGGKSPPEQFF | TGTGCCACCAGCAGAGGGGGCAAGTCTCCGCCTGAGCAGTTCTTC
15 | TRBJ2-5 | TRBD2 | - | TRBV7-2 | CASSLVGGSQETQYF | TGTGCCAGCAGCTTAGTTGGCGGGAGTCAAGAGACCCAGTACTTC
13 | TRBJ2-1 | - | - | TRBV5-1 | CASSYGTRNEQFF | TGCGCCAGCAGTTACGGGACTCGGAATGAGCAGTTCTTC
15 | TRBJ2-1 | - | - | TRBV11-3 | CASSLAGRSYNEQFF | TGTGCCAGCAGCTTAGCGGGTCGGTCCTACAATGAGCAGTTCTTC
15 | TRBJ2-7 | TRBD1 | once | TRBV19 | CASSIDPRDRNEQYF | TGTGCCAGTAGTATAGACCCCCGGGACAGGAACGAGCAGTACTTC
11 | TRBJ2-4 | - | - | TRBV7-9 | CASSTGNIQYF | TGTGCCAGCAGCACAGGAAACATTCAGTACTTC
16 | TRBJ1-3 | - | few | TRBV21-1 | CASSKGQKANGNTIYF | TGTGCCAGCAGCAAAGGACAGAAAGCTAACGGAAACACCATATATTTT
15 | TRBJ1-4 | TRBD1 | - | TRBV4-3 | CASSRTGEEGEKLFF | TGCGCCAGCAGCCGGACAGGGGAGGAGGGTGAAAAACTGTTTTTT
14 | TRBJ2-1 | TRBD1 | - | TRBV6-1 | CASSRDRAYNEQFF | TGTGCCAGCAGTAGGGACAGGGCTTACAATGAGCAGTTCTTC
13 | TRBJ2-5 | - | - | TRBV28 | CASLQGFGETQYF | TGTGCCAGCTTGCAGGGATTCGGCGAGACCCAGTACTTC
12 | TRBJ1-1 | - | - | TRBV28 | CASSFGGLSSLF | TGTGCCAGCAGTTTCGGAGGTCTTAGCTCCCTTTTT
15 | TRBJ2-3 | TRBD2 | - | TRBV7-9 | CASSLLAGPTDTQYF | TGTGCCAGCAGTTTACTAGCGGGGCCCACAGATACGCAGTATTTT
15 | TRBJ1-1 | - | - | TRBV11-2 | CASSLDLQGFGEAFF | TGTGCCAGCAGCTTAGATCTACAGGGTTTTGGTGAAGCTTTCTTT
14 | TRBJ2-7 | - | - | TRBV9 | CASSVTAGRYEQYF | TGTGCCAGCAGCGTAACGGCGGGACGTTACGAGCAGTACTTC
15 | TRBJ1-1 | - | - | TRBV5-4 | CASSLKSNGDTEAFF | TGTGCCAGCAGCTTGAAGAGTAACGGGGACACTGAAGCTTTCTTT
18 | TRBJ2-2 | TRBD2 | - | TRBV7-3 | CASSLNGLAGSNTGELFF | TGTGCCAGCAGCTTAAACGGCCTAGCGGGCTCGAACACCGGGGAGCTGTTTTTT
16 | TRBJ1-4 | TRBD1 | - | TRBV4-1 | CASSQVWTGAGEKLFF | TGCGCCAGCAGCCAAGTTTGGACAGGGGCGGGTGAAAAACTGTTTTTT
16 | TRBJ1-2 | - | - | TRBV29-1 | CSVEESLGRAFVGYTF | TGCAGCGTTGAAGAAAGCCTCGGCAGGGCTTTTGTTGGCTACACCTTC
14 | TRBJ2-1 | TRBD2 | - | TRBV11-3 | CASSLGLAAPLQFF | TGTGCCAGCAGCTTGGGACTAGCGGCCCCTCTTCAGTTCTTC
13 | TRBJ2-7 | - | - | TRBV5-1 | CASSLATSYEQYF | TGCGCCAGCAGCTTGGCTACGTCCTACGAGCAGTACTTC
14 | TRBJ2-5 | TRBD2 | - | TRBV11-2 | CASSLTLAGQTQYF | TGTGCCAGCAGCCTAACCCTAGCGGGACAGACCCAGTACTTC
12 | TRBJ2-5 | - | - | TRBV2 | CASTTSGETQYF | TGTGCCAGCACGACGTCAGGAGAGACCCAGTACTTC
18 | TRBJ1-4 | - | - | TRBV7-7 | CASSLVAPRQFPGEKLFF | TGTGCCAGCAGCTTAGTAGCACCTAGACAGTTTCCGGGTGAAAAACTGTTTTTT
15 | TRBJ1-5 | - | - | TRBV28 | CASSLVRGGYQPQHF | TGTGCCAGCAGTCTAGTACGGGGGGGGTATCAGCCCCAGCATTTT
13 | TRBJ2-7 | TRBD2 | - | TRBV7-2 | CASSRGTSSEQYF | TGTGCCAGCAGCCGTGGGACTAGTTCCGAGCAGTACTTC
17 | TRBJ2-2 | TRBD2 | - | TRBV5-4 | CATGKGAGVSNTGELFF | TGTGCCACCGGAAAAGGAGCGGGAGTGTCGAACACCGGGGAGCTGTTTTTT
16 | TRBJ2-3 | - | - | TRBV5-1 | CASSLEGRNPTDTQYF | TGCGCCAGCAGCTTGGAGGGGCGGAATCCCACAGATACGCAGTATTTT
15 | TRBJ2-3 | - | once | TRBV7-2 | CASSFIQRYTDTQYF | TGTGCCAGCAGCTTTATTCAGCGCTACACAGATACGCAGTATTTT
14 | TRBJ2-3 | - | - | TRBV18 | CASSPREGTDTQYF | TGTGCCAGCTCACCACGAGAAGGCACAGATACGCAGTATTTT
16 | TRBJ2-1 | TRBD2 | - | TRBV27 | CASSLSPSGGYNEQFF | TGTGCCAGCAGTTTATCTCCTAGCGGGGGGTACAATGAGCAGTTCTTC
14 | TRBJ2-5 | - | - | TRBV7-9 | CASSFTVPQETQYF | TGTGCCAGCAGCTTTACAGTACCCCAAGAGACCCAGTACTTC
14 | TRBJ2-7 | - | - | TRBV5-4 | CASSLNAGPYEQYF | TGTGCCAGCAGCTTGAATGCGGGGCCCTACGAGCAGTACTTC
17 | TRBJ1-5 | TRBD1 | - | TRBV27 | CASSFHNRGPGDQPQHF | TGTGCCAGCAGTTTTCATAACAGGGGCCCCGGCGATCAGCCCCAGCATTTT
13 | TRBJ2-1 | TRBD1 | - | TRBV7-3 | CASSGTGGAEQFF | TGTGCCAGCAGCGGGACAGGGGGAGCTGAGCAGTTCTTC
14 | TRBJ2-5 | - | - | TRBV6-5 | CASSQRGWLETQYF | TGTGCCAGCAGTCAAAGGGGGTGGCTGGAGACCCAGTACTTC
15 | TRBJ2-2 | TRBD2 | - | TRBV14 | CASKRGPSNTGELFF | TGTGCCAGCAAGCGGGGGCCCTCGAACACCGGGGAGCTGTTTTTT